A single TCR beta chain is shown here with its context. What it recognizes is unknown. Method: immunoSEQ multiplex PCR; TCRdb's copy keeps in-frame clones and lacks some. The table shows about 62,000 clones, with 92% occurring only once. V lost 7 bases to trimming and J lost 3 bases, with 16 bases between them. The CDR3 covers 15 residues. Per the germline V gene, CDR1 is LNHDA and CDR2 is SQIVND (reference sequence). This record belongs to a study of OX40 agonist ivuxolimab in advanced cancers. Study information: Participants averaged approximately 60 years of age (range about 23 to 90) and were approximately 81% male. Study-level points and caveats: Researchers did not determine the expanded peripheral T cells' antigen specificity. Fewer expanded clones were found on average in CD4+ than in CD8+ T cells. Blood T cells, both CD4+ and CD8+, expanded clonally by week 6 at 0.1 to 3.0 mg/kg.

The chain couples TRBV19 to TRBJ2-1; weak D call: TRBD2 (6 bases). This receptor was taken from an adult with an advanced solid tumor such as melanoma, head and neck, liver or kidney cancer. The material was CD4+ or CD8+ T cells sorted from blood, obtained in a trial of the OX40 agonist ivuxolimab. This chain's CDR3 is CASTSKLADYNEQFF. In nucleotides, the CDR3 is TGTGCCAGTACAAGTAAACTAGCAGACTACAATGAGCAGTTCTTC.